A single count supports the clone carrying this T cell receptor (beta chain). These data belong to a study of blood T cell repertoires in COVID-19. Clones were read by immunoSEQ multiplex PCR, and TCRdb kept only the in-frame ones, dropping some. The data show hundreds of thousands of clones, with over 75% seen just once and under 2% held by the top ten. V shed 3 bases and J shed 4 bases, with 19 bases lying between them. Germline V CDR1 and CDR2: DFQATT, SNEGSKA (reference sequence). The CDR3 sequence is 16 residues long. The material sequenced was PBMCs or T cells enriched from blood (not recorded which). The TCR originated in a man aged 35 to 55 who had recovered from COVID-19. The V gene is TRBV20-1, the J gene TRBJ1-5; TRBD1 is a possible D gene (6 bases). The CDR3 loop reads CSASSPLTGPNQPQHF. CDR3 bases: TGCAGTGCTAGTAGCCCCTTGACAGGCCCGAATCAGCCCCAGCATTTT.